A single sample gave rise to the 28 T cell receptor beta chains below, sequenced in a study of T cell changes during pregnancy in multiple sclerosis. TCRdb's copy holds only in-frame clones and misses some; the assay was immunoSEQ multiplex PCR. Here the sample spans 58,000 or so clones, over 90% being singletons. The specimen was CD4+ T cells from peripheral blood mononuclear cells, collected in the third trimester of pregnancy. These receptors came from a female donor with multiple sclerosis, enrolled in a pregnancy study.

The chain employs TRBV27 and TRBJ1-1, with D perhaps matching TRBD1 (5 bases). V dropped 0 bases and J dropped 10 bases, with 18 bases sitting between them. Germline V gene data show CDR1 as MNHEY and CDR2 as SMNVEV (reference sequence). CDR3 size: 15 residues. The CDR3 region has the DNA TGTGCCAGCAGTTTATCTTTAGGGGTGCGTTGGGGAGCTTTCTTT. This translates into CASSLSLGVRWGAFF.

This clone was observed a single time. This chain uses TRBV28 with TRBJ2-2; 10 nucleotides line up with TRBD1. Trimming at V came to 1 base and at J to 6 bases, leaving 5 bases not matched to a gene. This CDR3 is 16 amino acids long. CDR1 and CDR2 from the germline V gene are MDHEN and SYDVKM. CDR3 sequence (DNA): TGTGCCAGCAGTTTATCTGGGGACAGGGGATCCGGGGAGCTGTTTTTT. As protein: CASSLSGDRGSGELFF.

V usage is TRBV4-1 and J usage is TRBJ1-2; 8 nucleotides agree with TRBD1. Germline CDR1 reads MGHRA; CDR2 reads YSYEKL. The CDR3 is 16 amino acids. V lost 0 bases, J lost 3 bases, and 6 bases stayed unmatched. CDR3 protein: CASSQDPGGAYYGYTF. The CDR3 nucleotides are TGCGCCAGCAGCCAAGATCCAGGGGGCGCATACTATGGCTACACCTTC.

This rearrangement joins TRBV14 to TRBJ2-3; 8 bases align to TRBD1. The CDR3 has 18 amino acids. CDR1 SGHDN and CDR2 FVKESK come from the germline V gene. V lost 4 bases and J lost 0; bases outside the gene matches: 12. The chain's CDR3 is CASSRVPGQVTSTDTQYF. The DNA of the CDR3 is TGTGCCAGCAGCCGAGTACCGGGACAGGTGACTAGCACAGATACGCAGTATTTT.

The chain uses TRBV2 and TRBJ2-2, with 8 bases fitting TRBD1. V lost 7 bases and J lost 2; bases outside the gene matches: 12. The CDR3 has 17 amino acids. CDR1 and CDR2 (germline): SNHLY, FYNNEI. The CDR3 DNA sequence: TGTGCCAGCATGTGGACAGGGTCTATCGGAAACACCGGGGAGCTGTTTTTT. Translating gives CASMWTGSIGNTGELFF.

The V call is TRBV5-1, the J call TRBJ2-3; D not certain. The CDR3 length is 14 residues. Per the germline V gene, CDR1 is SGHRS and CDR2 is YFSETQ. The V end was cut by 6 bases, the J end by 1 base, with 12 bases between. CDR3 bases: TGCGCCAGCACTCCCGGGTTGGGCACAGATACGCAGTATTTT. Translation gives CASTPGLGTDTQYF.

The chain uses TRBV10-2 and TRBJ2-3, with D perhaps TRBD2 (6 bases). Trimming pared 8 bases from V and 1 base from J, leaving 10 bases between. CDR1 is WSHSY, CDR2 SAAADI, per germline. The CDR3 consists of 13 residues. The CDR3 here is CASALAGTDTQYF. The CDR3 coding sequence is TGCGCCAGCGCGTTAGCGGGCACAGATACGCAGTATTTT.

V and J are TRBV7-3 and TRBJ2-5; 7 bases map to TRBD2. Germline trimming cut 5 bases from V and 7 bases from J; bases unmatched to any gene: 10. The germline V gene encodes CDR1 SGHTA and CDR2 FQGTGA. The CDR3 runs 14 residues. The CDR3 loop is CASSTGLDGGTQYF. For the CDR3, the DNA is TGTGCCAGCAGCACCGGACTAGACGGCGGGACCCAGTACTTC. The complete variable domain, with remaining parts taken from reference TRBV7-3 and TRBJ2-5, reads GAGVSQTPSNKVTEKGKYVELRCDPISGHTALYWYRQSLGQGPEFLIYFQGTGAADDSGLPNDRFFAVRPEGSVSTLKIQRTERGDSAVYLCASSTGLDGGTQYFGPGTRLLVL.

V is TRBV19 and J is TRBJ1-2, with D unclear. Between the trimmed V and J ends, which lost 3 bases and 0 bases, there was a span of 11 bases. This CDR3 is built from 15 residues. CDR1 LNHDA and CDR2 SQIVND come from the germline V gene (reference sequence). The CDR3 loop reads CASSIVTLSNYGYTF. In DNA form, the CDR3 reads TGTGCCAGTAGTATCGTAACTCTTTCTAACTATGGCTACACCTTC.

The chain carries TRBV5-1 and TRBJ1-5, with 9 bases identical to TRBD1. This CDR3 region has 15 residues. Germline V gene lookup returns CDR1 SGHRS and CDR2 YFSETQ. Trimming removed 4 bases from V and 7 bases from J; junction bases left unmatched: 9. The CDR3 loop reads CASSLWTGVGQPQHF. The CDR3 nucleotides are TGCGCCAGCAGCCTATGGACAGGGGTGGGCCAGCCCCAGCATTTT.

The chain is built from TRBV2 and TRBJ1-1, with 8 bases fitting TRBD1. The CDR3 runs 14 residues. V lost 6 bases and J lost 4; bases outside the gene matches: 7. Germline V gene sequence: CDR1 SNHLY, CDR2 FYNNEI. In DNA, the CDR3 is TGTGCCAGCAGCGCAGGGGGCAGTGGCACTGAAGCTTTCTTT. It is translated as CASSAGGSGTEAFF.

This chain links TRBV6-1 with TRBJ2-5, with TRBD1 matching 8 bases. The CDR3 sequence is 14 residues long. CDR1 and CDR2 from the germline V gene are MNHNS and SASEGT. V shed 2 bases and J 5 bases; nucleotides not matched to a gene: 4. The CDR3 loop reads CASSEMDRVETQYF. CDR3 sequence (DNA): TGTGCCAGCAGTGAAATGGACAGGGTGGAGACCCAGTACTTC.

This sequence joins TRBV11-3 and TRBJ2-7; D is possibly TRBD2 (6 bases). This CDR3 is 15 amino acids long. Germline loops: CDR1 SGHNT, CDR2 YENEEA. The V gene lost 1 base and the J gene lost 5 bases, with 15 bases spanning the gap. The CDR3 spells CASSLGGLEYHEQYF. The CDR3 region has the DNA TGTGCCAGCAGCTTAGGGGGACTTGAGTACCACGAGCAGTACTTC.

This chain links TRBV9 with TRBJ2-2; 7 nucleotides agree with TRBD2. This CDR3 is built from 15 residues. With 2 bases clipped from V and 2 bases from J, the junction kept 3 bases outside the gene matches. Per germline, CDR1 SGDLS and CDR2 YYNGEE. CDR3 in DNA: TGTGCCAGCAGCGTGAGCGGGGTTAACACCGGGGAGCTGTTTTTT. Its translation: CASSVSGVNTGELFF.

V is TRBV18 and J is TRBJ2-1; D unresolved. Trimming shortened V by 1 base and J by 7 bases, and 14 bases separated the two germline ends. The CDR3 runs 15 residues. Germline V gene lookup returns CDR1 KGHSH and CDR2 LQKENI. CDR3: CASSPHHLPSNEQFF. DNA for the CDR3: TGTGCCAGCTCACCACATCACTTGCCCTCGAATGAGCAGTTCTTC.

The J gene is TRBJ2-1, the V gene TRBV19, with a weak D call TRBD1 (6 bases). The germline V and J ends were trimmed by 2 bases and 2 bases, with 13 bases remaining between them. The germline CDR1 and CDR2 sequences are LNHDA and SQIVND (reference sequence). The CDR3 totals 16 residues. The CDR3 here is CASSIMQDRPYNEQFF. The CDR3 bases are TGTGCCAGTAGTATAATGCAGGACAGACCCTACAATGAGCAGTTCTTC.

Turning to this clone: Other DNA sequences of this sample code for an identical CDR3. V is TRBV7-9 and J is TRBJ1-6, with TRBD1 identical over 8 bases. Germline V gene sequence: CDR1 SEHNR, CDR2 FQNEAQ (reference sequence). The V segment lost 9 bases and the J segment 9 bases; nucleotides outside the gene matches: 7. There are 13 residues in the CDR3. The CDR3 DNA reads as TGTGCCAGTAGCCGGACAGGGAGTTCACCCCTCCACTTT. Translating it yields CASSRTGSSPLHF. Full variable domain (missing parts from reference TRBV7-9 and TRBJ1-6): DTGVSQNPRHKITKRGQNVTFRCDPISEHNRLYWYRQTLGQGPEFLTYFQNEAQLEKSRLLSDRFSAERPKGSFSTLEIQRTEQGDSAMYLCASSRTGSSPLHFGNGTRLTVT.

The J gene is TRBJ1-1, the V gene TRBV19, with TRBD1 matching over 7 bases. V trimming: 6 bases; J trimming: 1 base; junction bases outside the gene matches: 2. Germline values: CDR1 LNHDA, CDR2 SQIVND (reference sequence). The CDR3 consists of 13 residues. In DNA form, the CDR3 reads TGTGCCAGTAGACAGGGGACGAACACTGAAGCTTTCTTT. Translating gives CASRQGTNTEAFF.

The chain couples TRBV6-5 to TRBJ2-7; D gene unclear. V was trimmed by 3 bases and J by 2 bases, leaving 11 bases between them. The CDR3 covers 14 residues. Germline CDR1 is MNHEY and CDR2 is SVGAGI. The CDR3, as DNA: TGTGCCAGCAGTTATGGGCCTTCCCCCTACGAGCAGTACTTC. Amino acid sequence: CASSYGPSPYEQYF.

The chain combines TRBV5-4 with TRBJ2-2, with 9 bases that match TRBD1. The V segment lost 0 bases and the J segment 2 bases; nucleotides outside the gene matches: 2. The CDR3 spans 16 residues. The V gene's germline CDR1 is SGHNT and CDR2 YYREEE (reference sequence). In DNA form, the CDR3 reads TGTGCCAGCAGCTTGGGGGGACAGGGAAACACCGGGGAGCTGTTTTTT. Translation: CASSLGGQGNTGELFF.

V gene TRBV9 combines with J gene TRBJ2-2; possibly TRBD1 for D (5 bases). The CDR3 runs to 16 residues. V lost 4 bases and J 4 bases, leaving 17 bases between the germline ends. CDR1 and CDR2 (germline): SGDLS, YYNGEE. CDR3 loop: CASSPTGLGRTGELFF. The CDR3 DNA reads TGTGCCAGCAGCCCCACAGGCTTGGGTCGCACCGGGGAGCTGTTTTTT.

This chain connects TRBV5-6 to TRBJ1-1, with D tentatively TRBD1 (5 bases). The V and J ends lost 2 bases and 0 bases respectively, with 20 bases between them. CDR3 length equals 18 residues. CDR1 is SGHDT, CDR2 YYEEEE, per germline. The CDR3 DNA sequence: TGTGCCAGCAGCTTAGGGGAAACTCGTCGCCTTATGAACACTGAAGCTTTCTTT. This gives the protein CASSLGETRRLMNTEAFF.

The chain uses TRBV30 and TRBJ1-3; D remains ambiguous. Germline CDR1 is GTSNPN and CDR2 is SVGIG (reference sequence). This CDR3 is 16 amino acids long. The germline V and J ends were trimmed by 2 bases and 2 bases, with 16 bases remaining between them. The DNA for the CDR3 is TGTGCCTGGAGTTCAACCCTCACGAGGCCTGGAAACACCATATATTTT. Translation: CAWSSTLTRPGNTIYF.

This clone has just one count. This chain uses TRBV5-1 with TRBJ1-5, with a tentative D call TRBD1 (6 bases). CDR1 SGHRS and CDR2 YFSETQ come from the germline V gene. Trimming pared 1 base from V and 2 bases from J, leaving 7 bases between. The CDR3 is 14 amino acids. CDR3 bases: TGCGCCAGCAGCTTGTCAGGGGGCAATCAGCCCCAGCATTTT. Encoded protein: CASSLSGGNQPQHF.

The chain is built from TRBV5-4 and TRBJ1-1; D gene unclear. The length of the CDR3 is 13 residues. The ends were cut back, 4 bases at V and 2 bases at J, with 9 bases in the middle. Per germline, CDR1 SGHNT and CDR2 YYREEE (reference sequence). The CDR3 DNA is TGTGCCAGCAGCCAAACACCCAACACTGAAGCTTTCTTT. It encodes CASSQTPNTEAFF. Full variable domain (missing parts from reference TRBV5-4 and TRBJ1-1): ETGVTQSPTHLIKTRGQQVTLRCSSQSGHNTVSWYQQALGQGPQFIFQYYREEENGRGNFPPRFSGLQFPNYSSELNVNALELDDSALYLCASSQTPNTEAFFGQGTRLTVV.

The CDR3 protein is CASSPVSSYEQYF. CDR3 bases: TGTGCCAGCAGCCCGGTGAGCTCCTACGAGCAGTACTTC. This rearrangement joins TRBV9 to TRBJ2-7; D is unclear. Trimming stripped 4 bases from V and 0 bases from J, with 8 bases between. This CDR3 spans 13 amino acids. Looked up from germline, CDR1 is SGDLS and CDR2 is YYNGEE.

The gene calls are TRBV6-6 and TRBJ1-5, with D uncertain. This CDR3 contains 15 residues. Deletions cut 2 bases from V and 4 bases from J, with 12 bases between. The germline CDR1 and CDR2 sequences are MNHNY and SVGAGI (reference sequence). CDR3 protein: CASSYLPVDNQPQHF. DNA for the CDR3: TGTGCCAGCAGTTACCTGCCGGTAGATAATCAGCCCCAGCATTTT.

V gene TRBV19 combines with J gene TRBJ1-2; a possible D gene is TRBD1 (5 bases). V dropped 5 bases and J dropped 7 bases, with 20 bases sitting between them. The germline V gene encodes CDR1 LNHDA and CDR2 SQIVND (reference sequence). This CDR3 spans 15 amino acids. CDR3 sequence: CASSPSSGFPSGYTF. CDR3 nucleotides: TGTGCCAGTAGTCCTTCCTCAGGGTTTCCTAGTGGCTACACCTTC.